One and the same sample provided the 23 T cell receptor beta chains below, sequenced in a study of cytomegalovirus exposure and HLA in healthy donors. TCRdb's copy holds only in-frame clones and misses some; the assay was immunoSEQ multiplex PCR. The table has 65,000 to 80,000 clones, approximately 94% seen once. Sample: PBMCs. These receptors were collected from a woman between 18 and 29 years old in good health and CMV-seropositive.

V is TRBV29-1 and J is TRBJ2-7; 9 bases are shared with TRBD1. Germline CDR1 and CDR2: SQVTM and ANQGSEA. Trimming took 7 bases from V and 9 from J; bases not matched to a gene: 7. There are 11 residues in the CDR3. The CDR3 nucleotides are TGCAGCGGGACGGGACAGGGAGTGCAGTACTTC. Protein: CSGTGQGVQYF.

This rearrangement joins TRBV19 to TRBJ1-1; D possibly corresponds to TRBD1 (6 bases). The germline V gene encodes CDR1 LNHDA and CDR2 SQIVND (reference sequence). V gave up 3 bases and J gave up 2 bases, with 10 bases separating them. This CDR3 is built from 14 residues. The CDR3, as DNA: TGTGCCAGTAGTATTCCAGGGGCAAACACTGAAGCTTTCTTT. Translated: CASSIPGANTEAFF.

The J gene is TRBJ2-7, the V gene TRBV21-1; the tabulated D call, TRBD2, remains unverified against the DNA. TRBV21-1 is a documented pseudogene. The CDR3 sequence is 13 residues long. The CDR3 DNA is TGTGCCAGCAGCAATACGAGCGGCTACGAGCAGTACTTC. Protein sequence: CASSNTSGYEQYF.

The genes are TRBV30 and TRBJ1-4, with no clear D. In germline, CDR1 is GTSNPN, CDR2 SVGIG (reference sequence). CDR3 length: 14 amino acids. V shed 0 bases and J shed 6 bases, with 11 bases lying between them. CDR3 in amino acids: CAWSVPGSYEKLFF. CDR3 nucleotides: TGTGCCTGGAGTGTACCTGGGAGTTATGAAAAACTGTTTTTT. The variable domain in full, with the rest retrieved from reference TRBV30 and TRBJ1-4, is SQTIHQWPATLVQPVGSPLSLECTVEGTSNPNLYWYRQAAGRGLQLLFYSVGIGQISSEVPQNLSASRPQDRQFILSSKKLLLSDSGFYLCAWSVPGSYEKLFFGSGTQLSVL.

V gene TRBV7-2 combines with J gene TRBJ2-6; no definite D call. The CDR3 length is 18 residues. V lost 1 base, J lost 0 bases, and 13 bases lay in between. CDR1 and CDR2 from the germline V gene are SGHTA and FQGNSA. In nucleotides, the CDR3 is TGTGCCAGCAGCTTAGGGTTGCGCGGCTCCTCTGGGGCCAACGTCCTGACTTTC. Protein product: CASSLGLRGSSGANVLTF.

The rearrangement joins TRBV7-6 to TRBJ1-2; 7 nucleotides match TRBD1. This CDR3 comprises 13 residues. Germline CDR1 SGHVS, CDR2 FNYEAQ. Trimming removed 1 base from V and 6 bases from J; junction bases left unmatched: 2. The CDR3 sequence is CASSLEGANGYTF. The DNA for the CDR3 is TGTGCCAGCAGCTTAGAGGGGGCGAATGGCTACACCTTC.

V usage is TRBV5-6 and J usage is TRBJ1-4, with 8 bases aligning to TRBD1. The CDR3 covers 13 residues. Germline V gene data show CDR1 as SGHDT and CDR2 as YYEEEE. The junction had 3 bases not matched to a gene; V was cut back by 5 bases and J by 6 bases. This chain's CDR3 is CASRQDRDEKLFF. In nucleotides, the CDR3 is TGTGCCAGCAGACAGGACAGGGATGAAAAACTGTTTTTT.

The chain links TRBV7-2 to TRBJ2-1; 7 positions match TRBD1. This CDR3 comprises 15 residues. The junction had 3 bases not matched to a gene; V was cut back by 1 base and J by 3 bases. Germline CDR1 reads SGHTA; CDR2 reads FQGNSA. CDR3 protein: CASSLDRDSYNEQFF. The CDR3 DNA reads TGTGCCAGCAGCTTAGACCGGGACAGCTACAATGAGCAGTTCTTC.

This chain uses TRBV6-5 with TRBJ2-3; the D gene is possibly TRBD2 (5 bases). Trimming stripped 4 bases from V and 5 bases from J, with 19 bases between. Germline CDR1 reads MNHEY; CDR2 reads SVGAGI. This CDR3 has 16 residues. This CDR3 reads CASSSRLSLVVDTQYF. For the CDR3, the DNA is TGTGCCAGCAGTTCTCGACTAAGCCTAGTAGTAGATACGCAGTATTTT.

This chain joins TRBV6-5 and TRBJ2-7; 7 bases are shared with TRBD2. The CDR3 is 15 amino acids. The V gene end was trimmed by 4 bases and the J gene end by 7 bases; junction bases not matched to a gene: 13. Germline V lookup: CDR1 MNHEY, CDR2 SVGAGI. The CDR3 spells CASSSVGGGIREQYF. The CDR3 DNA reads as TGTGCCAGCAGTTCCGTCGGGGGAGGGATAAGAGAGCAGTACTTC.

The rearrangement links TRBV10-3 to TRBJ2-3, with 9 bases lining up with TRBD1. CDR1 and CDR2 (germline): ENHRY, SYGVKD. V was clipped by 2 bases and J by 3 bases; unmatched bases: 3. This CDR3 comprises 15 residues. CDR3 bases: TGTGCCATCAGTGAGGGACAGGGGAGAACAGATACGCAGTATTTT. Amino acid sequence: CAISEGQGRTDTQYF.

The chain joins TRBV7-8 to TRBJ2-5; 8 nucleotides match TRBD2. After removal of 2 bases from V and 1 base from J, the junction contained 6 bases not matched to a gene. This CDR3 has 16 residues. Germline CDR1 reads SGHVS; CDR2 reads FQNEAQ. The CDR3 is CASSLNRRGAQETQYF. CDR3 nucleotides: TGTGCCAGCAGCTTAAATCGGCGGGGGGCCCAAGAGACCCAGTACTTC.

This chain joins TRBV19 and TRBJ1-1; possible D gene TRBD1, 6 bases. V lost 4 bases, J lost 1 base, and 13 bases lay in between. The CDR3 contains 15 residues. Germline V gene sequence: CDR1 LNHDA, CDR2 SQIVND (reference sequence). This CDR3 is CASSRGLTGNTEAFF. As DNA, the CDR3 is TGTGCCAGTAGTAGGGGGCTTACAGGGAACACTGAAGCTTTCTTT.

The chain couples TRBV5-1 to TRBJ1-1; 7 bases map to TRBD1. Germline lookup yields CDR1 SGHRS and CDR2 YFSETQ. V lost 0 bases, J lost 7 bases, and 6 bases stayed unmatched. The CDR3 consists of 14 residues. The CDR3 sequence: CASSLVGQTYEAFF. DNA for the CDR3: TGCGCCAGCAGCTTGGTGGGACAGACCTATGAAGCTTTCTTT.

The chain couples TRBV4-1 to TRBJ2-1, with D possibly TRBD2 on 6 matching bases. CDR3 length equals 15 residues. Between the trimmed V and J ends, which lost 4 bases and 5 bases, there was a span of 15 bases. The V gene's germline CDR1 is MGHRA and CDR2 YSYEKL. The CDR3 DNA follows: TGCGCCAGCAGCCCAGTAGGGACTCAGCACAATGAGCAGTTCTTC. Amino acid sequence: CASSPVGTQHNEQFF.

CDR3: CASSQGQLAGAPYF. The CDR3 DNA sequence: TGTGCCAGCAGCCAGGGACAACTAGCGGGAGCTCCGTACTTC. The chain is built from TRBV4-2 and TRBJ2-5, with 11 bases matching TRBD2. The CDR3 loop spans 14 amino acids. Germline V gene lookup returns CDR1 LGHNA and CDR2 YNFKEQ. The ends lost 3 bases at V and 13 bases at J; junction bases unmatched: 10.

This rearrangement joins TRBV5-1 to TRBJ2-5; TRBD1 is a possible D gene (5 bases). From germline, CDR1 is SGHRS and CDR2 YFSETQ. The CDR3 is 13 residues long. Trimming removed 4 bases from V and 4 bases from J, with 11 bases in between. CDR3 protein: CASSLRVGETQYF. Written as DNA, the CDR3 is TGCGCCAGCAGCCTCAGGGTAGGAGAGACCCAGTACTTC.

The chain employs TRBV9 and TRBJ2-3, with 7 bases lining up with TRBD2. Germline V CDR1 and CDR2: SGDLS, YYNGEE. The CDR3 spans 15 residues. Trimming removed 3 bases from V and 1 base from J; junction bases left unmatched: 5. The chain's CDR3 is CASSATSDRTDTQYF. The DNA of the CDR3 is TGTGCCAGCAGCGCAACTAGCGACCGCACAGATACGCAGTATTTT.

J is TRBJ2-1 and V is TRBV5-1; a weak D match, TRBD2 (6 bases). This CDR3 comprises 12 residues. The germline gives CDR1 SGHRS, CDR2 YFSETQ. V lost 7 bases to trimming and J lost 1 base, with 6 bases between them. The DNA for the CDR3 is TGCGCCAGCGGGGGGTCCTACAATGAGCAGTTCTTC. Protein sequence: CASGGSYNEQFF. Variable domain in full (rest from reference TRBV5-1 and TRBJ2-1): KAGVTQTPRYLIKTRGQQVTLSCSPISGHRSVSWYQQTPGQGLQFLFEYFSETQRNKGNFPGRFSGRQFSNSRSEMNVSTLELGDSALYLCASGGSYNEQFFGPGTRLTVL.

V is TRBV6-5 and J is TRBJ2-1; TRBD2 matches at 9 bases. V gave up 2 bases and J gave up 6 bases; unmatched junction bases: 5. Germline V gene lookup returns CDR1 MNHEY and CDR2 SVGAGI. CDR3 length: 15 amino acids. DNA for the CDR3: TGTGCCAGCAGTTACGAGGGACTAGCAGGCAATGAGCAGTTCTTC. Translating gives CASSYEGLAGNEQFF.

The V gene is TRBV5-1, the J gene TRBJ2-7; the D gene is possibly TRBD1 (6 bases). This CDR3 region has 13 residues. The V end was cut by 4 bases, the J end by 3 bases, with 11 bases between. Germline V gives CDR1 SGHRS, CDR2 YFSETQ. CDR3 bases: TGCGCCAGCAGCCCAGGGGATAGCTACGAGCAGTACTTC. It encodes CASSPGDSYEQYF.

The chain combines TRBV6-5 with TRBJ1-2; 8 bases agree with TRBD1. CDR1 and CDR2 (germline): MNHEY, SVGAGI. The CDR3 runs 15 residues. V lost 5 bases, J lost 4 bases, and 9 bases stayed unmatched. Here the CDR3 DNA reads TGTGCCAGCAGTGCCGCGGGACAGGACCTCTATGGCTACACCTTC. This codes for CASSAAGQDLYGYTF.

This clone has a handful of counts. The chain joins TRBV30 to TRBJ2-7; 10 positions match TRBD2. V lost 0 bases to trimming and J lost 4 bases; unmatched junction nucleotides: 9. The germline V gene has CDR1 GTSNPN and CDR2 SVGIG (reference sequence). The CDR3 consists of 16 residues. The CDR3 loop reads CAWSVSTSGWMYEQYF. The CDR3 nucleotides are TGTGCCTGGAGTGTTTCGACTAGCGGGTGGATGTACGAGCAGTACTTC.